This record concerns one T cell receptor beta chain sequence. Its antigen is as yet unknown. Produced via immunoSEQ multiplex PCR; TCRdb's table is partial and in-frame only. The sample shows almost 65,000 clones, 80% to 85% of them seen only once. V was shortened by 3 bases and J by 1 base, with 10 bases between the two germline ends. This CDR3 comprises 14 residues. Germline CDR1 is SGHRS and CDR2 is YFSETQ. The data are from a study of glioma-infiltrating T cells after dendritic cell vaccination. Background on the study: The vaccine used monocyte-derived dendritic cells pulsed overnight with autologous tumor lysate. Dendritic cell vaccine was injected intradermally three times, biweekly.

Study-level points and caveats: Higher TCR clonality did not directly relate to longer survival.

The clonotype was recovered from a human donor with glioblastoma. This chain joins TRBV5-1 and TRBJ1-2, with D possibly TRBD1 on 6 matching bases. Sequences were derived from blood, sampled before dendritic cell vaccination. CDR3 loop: CASSSGTLNYGYTF. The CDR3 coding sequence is TGCGCCAGCAGCTCCGGGACACTTAACTATGGCTACACCTTC. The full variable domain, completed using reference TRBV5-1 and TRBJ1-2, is KAGVTQTPRYLIKTRGQQVTLSCSPISGHRSVSWYQQTPGQGLQFLFEYFSETQRNKGNFPGRFSGRQFSNSRSEMNVSTLELGDSALYLCASSSGTLNYGYTFGSGTRLTVV.